Described below is a single T cell receptor (beta chain) sequence and its context. The antigen it recognizes is unknown. There are no base qualities to consult, and no much larger clone falls within one base. The sample is drawn from a study of brain T cells in children with intractable seizures (dated by TCRdb to about 2021). For context, the study as a whole: A NanoString immunology panel was first used to screen resected brain tissue from some 51 pediatric epilepsy surgery cases for immune gene transcripts. Of the roughly 12 selected surgery cases, pre-surgery blood was also sequenced for eight, so four had brain tissue only. Overall results and qualifications from the work: Viral specificity was inferred only from CDR3 sequence similarity, and patients' HCMV serostatus was unknown. Sequencing depth differed between pre- and post-surgery blood, so clones missing from the pre-surgery sample may reflect undersampling.

TCR beta chain sequences were generated from genomic DNA using the immunoSEQ assay. The authors' analysis ran thus. CDR3 sequences that did not begin with the conserved framework cysteine at position 104 were removed by hand. To get clonality, the normalized Shannon's Diversity Index was subtracted from one, giving values from 0 (maximal diversity) to 1 (oligoclonal). Chi-squared comparison-of-proportions tests were used to check whether the frequency of the same CDR3 differed between samples, for example brain versus blood. Public clonotypes were found through immuneACCESS searches, while the VDJdb browser was used to judge similarity to known antiviral clonotypes. The immuneACCESS repertoire file appears here via TCRdb, limited to in-frame rearrangements. These files lack a portion of the clones; in checked studies, under half of the deficit traces to unresolved V genes, and the cause of the others is not known. V, J and clone size derive from that table, while D and trimming were established from the DNA sequence. Recorded for this sample are roughly 69,000 clones; roughly 95% of them occurred a single time. The ten biggest clones cover over 0.35% of the sample.

The time point label of this sample denotes: resected brain tissue, or blood drawn just prior to surgery. The surgery cases showing the highest brain T cell transcript signatures were chosen for TCR beta chain sequencing of brain tissue and, when available, of blood. Patients had been treated with at least one anti-epileptic drug before surgery. TCR-sequenced patients were children with drug-resistant epilepsy due to tuberous sclerosis complex, focal cortical dysplasia, Rasmussen encephalitis or hemimegalencephaly. Blood samples were drawn just before the epilepsy surgery. Bulk genomic DNA was extracted from unsorted brain tissue and whole blood with the Monarch genomic DNA purification kit. The CDR3 numbers 17 residues from cysteine through phenylalanine. Of the read, only the CDR3 DNA is kept; its 51 bases are in frame from base 1.

The chain couples TRBV21-1 to TRBJ2-7. TRBV21-1 is designated a pseudogene. The sequences come from peripheral blood, collected at surgery. This receptor was obtained from a boy in the first two years of life with focal cortical dysplasia and intractable seizures. The DNA sequence is given as TGTGCCAGCAGCAATTTTCGCGATAGGTTCTTAAGATGGGAGCAGTACTTC. This encodes CASSNFRDRFLRWEQYF.